Listed below are T cell receptor beta chains from one sample, sequenced in a study of T cell responses to AZD1222 COVID-19 vaccine. Data came from immunoSEQ multiplex PCR; TCRdb stores just in-frame clones and leaves some out. The sample comprises about 75,000 clones, about 91% of which are singletons, and about a tenth rests with the top ten. The sample was peripheral blood, taken 28 days after the second dose of the MenACWY control vaccine. The receptors come from an adult who received the MenACWY meningococcal vaccine as a control. Each CDR3 is given with its conserved first and last residue. Fields, in order: D gene, V gene, CDR3 protein. D genes are given only for firm matches.

d_call: -; v_call: TRBV19; cdr3_aa: CASSGGGNQPQHF
d_call: -; v_call: TRBV5-6; cdr3_aa: CASSLAGRDPTNEKLFF
d_call: -; v_call: TRBV7-8; cdr3_aa: CASSLVGGKTEAFF
d_call: TRBD1; v_call: TRBV7-8; cdr3_aa: CASSNHRGLQETQYF
d_call: -; v_call: TRBV6-6; cdr3_aa: CASSYSSGVDSPLHF
d_call: -; v_call: TRBV6-1; cdr3_aa: CASSEKIPGVYGYTF
d_call: TRBD1; v_call: TRBV19; cdr3_aa: CASSIGRGLGSDTQYF
d_call: -; v_call: TRBV11-2; cdr3_aa: CASSFQGRLNTEAFF
d_call: -; v_call: TRBV28; cdr3_aa: CASRMLGGPYEQYF
d_call: -; v_call: TRBV21-1; cdr3_aa: CASRCSGGGNTIYF
d_call: -; v_call: TRBV3-1/TRBV3-2; cdr3_aa: CASSQESVFSSPLHF
d_call: -; v_call: TRBV2; cdr3_aa: CASGWAGNSPLHF
d_call: -; v_call: TRBV12-1; cdr3_aa: CASSPRARDIEQYF
d_call: TRBD2; v_call: TRBV4-2; cdr3_aa: CASSQDGVAGGQYEQYF
d_call: TRBD2; v_call: TRBV6-6; cdr3_aa: CASSPSGGIGELFF
d_call: -; v_call: TRBV7-9; cdr3_aa: CASSWGLRDEKLFF
d_call: -; v_call: TRBV14; cdr3_aa: CASSQSYNYGYTF
d_call: -; v_call: TRBV19; cdr3_aa: CASSITGSQETQYF
d_call: -; v_call: TRBV29-1; cdr3_aa: CSVRGFRGYTF
d_call: -; v_call: TRBV4-3; cdr3_aa: CASSQDVTGGYGYTF
d_call: -; v_call: TRBV5-6; cdr3_aa: CASSLVTGRGEKLFF
d_call: TRBD1; v_call: TRBV24-1; cdr3_aa: CATSRGQGNDEQYF
d_call: TRBD1; v_call: TRBV18; cdr3_aa: CASSQGDTEAFF
d_call: -; v_call: TRBV5-6; cdr3_aa: CASSSAQGRGTGELFF
d_call: -; v_call: TRBV30; cdr3_aa: CAWSVRGFGNTIYF
d_call: -; v_call: TRBV27; cdr3_aa: CASSSTPYEQYF
d_call: TRBD1; v_call: TRBV5-1; cdr3_aa: CASSPGQGRGGYGYTF
d_call: -; v_call: TRBV6-5; cdr3_aa: CASSYARDRNQPQHF
d_call: -; v_call: TRBV6-1; cdr3_aa: CASSEIRQALTDTQYF
d_call: -; v_call: TRBV9; cdr3_aa: CASSVAEGSYNEQFF
d_call: -; v_call: TRBV19; cdr3_aa: CASSMRQRTYNEQFF
d_call: TRBD1; v_call: TRBV20-1; cdr3_aa: CSASIGGGYTEAFF
d_call: TRBD1; v_call: TRBV28; cdr3_aa: CASRKTGQGISGYTF
d_call: TRBD2; v_call: TRBV6-5; cdr3_aa: CASSPRTSGDYEQYF
d_call: -; v_call: TRBV5-1; cdr3_aa: CASSFTPGMGETQYF
d_call: -; v_call: TRBV28; cdr3_aa: CASSSPKGRTTEAFF
d_call: -; v_call: TRBV6-1; cdr3_aa: CASSEWIGANGYTF
d_call: -; v_call: TRBV30; cdr3_aa: CAWSRDSPSSYNSPLHF
d_call: -; v_call: TRBV7-9; cdr3_aa: CASSLEDYPQHF
d_call: -; v_call: TRBV5-1; cdr3_aa: CASSEVLGRNTDTQYF
d_call: -; v_call: TRBV29-1; cdr3_aa: CSVWGEGEKLFF
d_call: -; v_call: TRBV2; cdr3_aa: CASRSTVVGVVNTEAFF
d_call: TRBD1; v_call: TRBV11-2; cdr3_aa: CASSYTDRGGTEAFF
d_call: TRBD1; v_call: TRBV6-2/TRBV6-3; cdr3_aa: CASSFQGGNTEAFF
d_call: -; v_call: TRBV9; cdr3_aa: CASSAGLFGNQPQHF
d_call: -; v_call: TRBV3-1/TRBV3-2; cdr3_aa: CASSSGHYYEQYF